This T cell receptor (beta chain) was sequenced during a study of blood T cell repertoires in COVID-19. The overall study: Sample material is recorded as cDNA or gDNA derived from T cells, B-cell-depleted T cells, or PBMCs.

Original methodology: The authors estimated nucleated cell counts from reference gene primer amplification. The data were produced by immunoSEQ multiplex PCR, yet TCRdb's version contains in-frame clones alone and is incomplete. For V, J and clone size, that table is used; D and trimming come from the DNA. The data hold 140,000 to 150,000 clones, with 84% observed a single time. Trimming cost V 4 bases and J 7 bases, with 18 bases left between them. Germline V gene lookup returns CDR1 SGHNT and CDR2 YYREEE (reference sequence). This CDR3 contains 16 residues. The chain has TRBV5-4 and TRBJ1-6, with D perhaps TRBD1 (6 bases). The TCR comes from a man aged 55 to 69 with active or convalescent COVID-19. Material for sequencing was peripheral blood. The CDR3 loop reads CASSLTPTGINSPLHF. The CDR3 DNA follows: TGTGCCAGCAGCCTCACCCCGACAGGTATCAATTCACCCCTCCACTTT.